The clone carrying this T cell receptor beta chain was seen a handful of times. Trimming took 2 bases from V and 1 from J, leaving 17 bases between them. The CDR3 has 17 residues. The data derive from a study of patients and donors after allogeneic stem cell transplantation. TCRdb redid the calling of the RT-PCR reads with MiXCR, one entry per CDR3 protein. The sample has 920,000 or so distinct CDR3 sequences, approximately 19% seen once. The source of this sequence is a human donor who was either an allogeneic HSCT recipient or a stem cell or donor lymphocyte infusion donor (not recorded which). It is not recorded whose cells these are; they may come from a transplant donor. Input material: blood, either unsorted or a sorted T cell fraction (not recorded which). This rearrangement joins TRBV12-3 or TRBV12-4 to TRBJ1-1; possibly TRBD1 for D (6 bases). CDR3 sequence (DNA): TGTGCCAGCAGTTTATATGGGACATTACCCGGGAACACTGAAGCTTTCTTT. It codes for CASSLYGTLPGNTEAFF.